A selection of T cell receptor beta chains follows, all from one sample in a study of graft-versus-host responses after intestinal transplantation. No antigens are known for them. Some clones are missing from TCRdb's copy, which holds only in-frame ones; the method was immunoSEQ multiplex PCR. The sample records about 47,000 clones, about 95% being singletons. The sample here was unstimulated CD8+ T cells sorted from spleen or lymph node cells, taken before transplant. These TCRs come from a human donor who was the organ donor for an intestinal transplant. The CDR3 runs from the conserved cysteine through the conserved F or W. The D gene is left open where the match is weak. Only some rows state a clone size, as once, few, many or a class for expanded clones.

j_call clone_size d_call v_call cdr3_nt cdr3_aa
TRBJ1-1 NA NA TRBV28 TGTGCCAGCAGTTTGGGCAGCCGCACTGAAGCTTTCTTT CASSLGSRTEAFF
TRBJ2-3 few TRBD2 TRBV7-9 TGTGCCAGCAGCCCGAGCGGGGGATACACAGATACGCAGTATTTT CASSPSGGYTDTQYF
TRBJ1-2 NA NA TRBV6-1 TGTGCCAGCAGTGAAAAGATAGCAGGGGTCTTAGGCTACACCTTC CASSEKIAGVLGYTF
TRBJ1-2 NA NA TRBV13 TGTGCCAGCAGTACTAGGAGGGGAGGTAACTATGGCTACACCTTC CASSTRRGGNYGYTF
TRBJ2-7 NA NA TRBV4-3 TGCGCCAGCAGCCAAGCGGTCCACTCCTACGAGCAGTACTTC CASSQAVHSYEQYF
TRBJ1-1 NA NA TRBV14 TGTGCCAGCAGCCAAGGGCTTTCTGGCAGCATTGATCTTATAAGGCTAAACACTGAAGCTTTCTTT CASSQGLSGSIDLIRLNTEAFF
TRBJ2-7 NA NA TRBV11-2 TGTGCCAGCAGCTTAGAGCAGCTAGGCTACGAGCAGTACTTC CASSLEQLGYEQYF
TRBJ2-7 NA TRBD2 TRBV7-8 TGTGCCAGCAGCTTAGTACCCACTAGCGGGGGCCCCGTTTACGAGCAGTACTTC CASSLVPTSGGPVYEQYF
TRBJ2-7 NA NA TRBV5-4 TGTGCCAGCGAAAAACAAGGGGGGAAGAACGAGCAGTACTTC CASEKQGGKNEQYF
TRBJ2-1 NA TRBD2 TRBV7-2 TGTGCCAGCAGCTTTCTAGCGGGGGACTACAATGAGCAGTTCTTC CASSFLAGDYNEQFF
TRBJ2-1 NA TRBD1 TRBV7-3 TGTGCCAGCGGACAAGGGACAGGAGGAGACAATGTGTTCTTC CASGQGTGGDNVFF
TRBJ2-7 NA TRBD1 TRBV9 TGTGCCAGCAGCGAGGCCGGGACAGGGGAAATTTACGAGCAGTACTTC CASSEAGTGEIYEQYF
TRBJ2-3 NA NA TRBV4-3 TGCGCCAGCAGCCAAGACAGATCTAGCACAGATACGCAGTATTTT CASSQDRSSTDTQYF
TRBJ2-5 NA TRBD1 TRBV4-1 TGCGCCAGCAGCTTAACTGGACAGGGTGGAGAGACCCAGTACTTC CASSLTGQGGETQYF
TRBJ2-6 NA NA TRBV12-5 TGTGCTAGTGGTGCGTTCACTGCAGGACAAAGTCGGGCCAACGTCCTGACTTTC CASGAFTAGQSRANVLTF
TRBJ1-1 NA NA TRBV7-9 TGTGCCAGCAGCTTAGTCTCGGGACCGAAGGTCTTT CASSLVSGPKVF
TRBJ1-2 NA NA TRBV5-6 TGTGCCAGCAGCTTGGCCGGGGGGCACGGCTACACCTTC CASSLAGGHGYTF
TRBJ2-5 NA TRBD1 TRBV7-9 TGTGCCAGCAGCGCGACAGGGGGTCAAGAGACCCAGTACTTC CASSATGGQETQYF
TRBJ2-3 once NA TRBV27 TGTGCCAGCAGTTCGAAAGATACGCAGTATTTT CASSSKDTQYF
TRBJ2-5 once NA TRBV27 TGTGCCAGCAGTTACTGGGCGGGGGAGACCCAGTACTTC CASSYWAGETQYF
TRBJ2-1 once NA TRBV7-3 TGTGCCAGCAGCCCTCGACACAACAATGAGCAGTTCTTC CASSPRHNNEQFF
TRBJ1-1 NA NA TRBV19 TGTGCCAGTAGTATAACGGCCGGGAACACTGAAGCTTTCTTT CASSITAGNTEAFF
TRBJ2-3 NA TRBD1 TRBV4-1 TGCGCCAGCCGAAGGGGGCCTCCAGATACGCAGTATTTT CASRRGPPDTQYF
TRBJ2-1 NA TRBD2 TRBV27 TGTGCCAGCAGTTTAATTAGCGGGGGCTACAATGAGCAGTTCTTC CASSLISGGYNEQFF